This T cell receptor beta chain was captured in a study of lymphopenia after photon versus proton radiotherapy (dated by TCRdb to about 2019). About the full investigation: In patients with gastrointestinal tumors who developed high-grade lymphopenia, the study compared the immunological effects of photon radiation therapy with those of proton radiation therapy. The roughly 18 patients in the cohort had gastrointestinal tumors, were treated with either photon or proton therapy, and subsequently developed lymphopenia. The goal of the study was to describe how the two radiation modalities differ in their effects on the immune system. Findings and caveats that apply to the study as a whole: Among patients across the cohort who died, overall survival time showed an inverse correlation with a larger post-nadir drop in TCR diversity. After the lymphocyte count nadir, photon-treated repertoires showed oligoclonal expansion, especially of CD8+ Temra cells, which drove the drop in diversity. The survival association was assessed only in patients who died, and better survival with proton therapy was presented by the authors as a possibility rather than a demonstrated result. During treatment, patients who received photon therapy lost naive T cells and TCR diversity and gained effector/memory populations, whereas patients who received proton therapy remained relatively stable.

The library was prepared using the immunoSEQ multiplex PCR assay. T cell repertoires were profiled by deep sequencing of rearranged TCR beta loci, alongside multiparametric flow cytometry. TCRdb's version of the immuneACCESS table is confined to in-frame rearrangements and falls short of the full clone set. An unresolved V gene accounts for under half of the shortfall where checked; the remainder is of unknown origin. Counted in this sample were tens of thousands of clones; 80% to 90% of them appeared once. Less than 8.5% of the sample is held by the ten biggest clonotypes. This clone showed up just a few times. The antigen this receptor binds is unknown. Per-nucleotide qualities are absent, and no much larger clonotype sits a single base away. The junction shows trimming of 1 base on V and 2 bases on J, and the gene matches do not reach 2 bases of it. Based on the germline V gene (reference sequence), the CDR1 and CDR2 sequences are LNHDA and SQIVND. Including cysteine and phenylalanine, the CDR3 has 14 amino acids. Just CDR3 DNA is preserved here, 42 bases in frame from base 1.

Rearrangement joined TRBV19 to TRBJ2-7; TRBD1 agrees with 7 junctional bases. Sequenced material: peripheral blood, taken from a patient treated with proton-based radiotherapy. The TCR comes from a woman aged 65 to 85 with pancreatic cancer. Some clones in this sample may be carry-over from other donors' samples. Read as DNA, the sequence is TGTGCCAGTAGTATAGGCCAGGGGGCCTACGAGCAGTACTTC. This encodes CASSIGQGAYEQYF.